What follows are 14 T cell receptor beta chains derived from one specimen sequenced in a study of glioma-infiltrating T cells. The iRepertoire nested amplicon-rescue multiplex PCR amplified TCR alpha and beta CDR3s from RNA. TCRdb called the multiplex PCR reads again in MiXCR, with one record for every CDR3 protein. This sample carries a few hundred thousand distinct CDR3 sequences, around 45% of them seen once, and the ten largest clones take about 11%. Sequenced input: glioma tissue, nonneoplastic brain tissue, or PBMCs (not recorded which). These TCRs come from a human donor with low-grade glioma or glioblastoma, undergoing nonglioma brain surgery, or in good health (not recorded which).

This clonotype was detected only once. Relative to the germline gene, one junction end is altered; a read error may explain this. The chain joins TRBV6-5 to TRBJ2-2, with D tentatively TRBD2 (6 bases). The CDR3 has 13 residues. CDR1 and CDR2 (germline): MNHEY, SVGAGI. CDR3 sequence (DNA): TGTGCCAGCAGTTATACGAACACCGGGGGGCTGTTTTTT. Its protein is CASSYTNTGGLFF.

This clonotype was detected many times. V gene TRBV27 combines with J gene TRBJ2-1, with 10 nucleotides matching TRBD2. The CDR3 runs to 15 residues. J was trimmed by 8 bases and V by 6 bases; bases with no gene match: 10. Looked up from germline, CDR1 is MNHEY and CDR2 is SMNVEV (reference sequence). The CDR3: CASSSLAGLGDEQFF. The CDR3 nucleotides are TGTGCCAGCAGCTCACTAGCGGGACTTGGCGATGAGCAGTTCTTC.

This clonotype has just a few counts. The chain has TRBV3-1 and TRBJ2-2; the match to TRBD2 covers 12 bases. The germline CDR1 and CDR2 sequences are LGHDT and YNNKEL (reference sequence). The CDR3 sequence is 18 residues long. The V and J ends lost 4 bases and 4 bases, in that order; junction bases with no gene match: 10. DNA of the CDR3: TGTGCCAGCAGCCGAGATCTAGCGGGAGGGCCGGGCACCGGGGAGCTGTTTTTT. Protein sequence: CASSRDLAGGPGTGELFF. Looking up the rest from reference TRBV3-1 and TRBJ2-2 gives the full variable domain: DTAVSQTPKYLVTQMGNDKSIKCEQNLGHDTMYWYKQDSKKFLKIMFSYNNKELIINETVPNRFSPKSPDKAHLNLHINSLELGDSAVYFCASSRDLAGGPGTGELFFGEGSRLTVL.

A word on this clonotype: This could be a read error, since a much larger clone is one nucleotide away. J is TRBJ2-1 and V is TRBV27; D assignment may be TRBD1 or TRBD2 (5 bases each). CDR3 length equals 13 residues. Per the germline V gene, CDR1 is MNHEY and CDR2 is SMNVEV (reference sequence). Trimming left V 4 bases short and J 5 bases short, with 9 bases between. CDR3 nucleotide sequence: TGTGCCAGCAGTTGGGGGACCAACAATGAGCAGTTCTTC. It codes for CASSWGTNNEQFF.

About this clonotype itself: This clone may be a read error of a much larger clone one base away. The rearrangement joins TRBV6-1 to TRBJ1-1; D not certain. CDR1 is MNHNS and CDR2 is SASEGT in the germline V gene. CDR3 length: 13 residues. The CDR3 here is CASSPTVNPEAFF. Here the CDR3 DNA reads TGTGCCAGCAGTCCCACAGTGAACCCTGAAGCTTTCTTT.

J is TRBJ1-6 and V is TRBV7-2; 7 nucleotides line up with TRBD1. Germline loops: CDR1 SGHTA, CDR2 FQGNSA. This CDR3 contains 14 residues. Losses at the gene ends were 1 base for V and 10 bases for J; bases not matched to a gene: 4. The CDR3, as DNA: TGTGCCAGCAGCTTAGAAGGGACAGAATCACCCCTCCACTTT. It encodes CASSLEGTESPLHF.

Notes on this clonotype: A much larger clone differs by one base, so this may be a read error. This sequence joins TRBV6-2 or TRBV6-3 and TRBJ2-3; D remains ambiguous. The J call is in doubt because the DNA end fits TRBJ1-5 better. Germline V lookup: CDR1 MNHEY, CDR2 SVGEGT. The CDR3 has 17 residues. CDR3 nucleotides: TGTGCCAGCAGTTACCCCGGACTAGCGGGGAGCACAGATACGCAGCATTTT. Encoded protein: CASSYPGLAGSTDTQHF.

The rearrangement uses TRBV29-1 and TRBJ2-5, with D tentatively TRBD2 (5 bases). Deletions cut 4 bases from V and 3 bases from J, with 9 bases between. The length of the CDR3 is 12 residues. CDR1 and CDR2 from the germline V gene are SQVTM and ANQGSEA. In DNA form, the CDR3 reads TGCAGCGTTGGAGGGCTTGAAGAGACCCAGTACTTC. It codes for CSVGGLEETQYF. Supplemented by reference TRBV29-1 and TRBJ2-5, the full variable domain reads SAVISQKPSRDICQRGTSLTIQCQVDSQVTMMFWYRQQPGQSLTLIATANQGSEATYESGFVIDKFPISRPNLTFSTLTVSNMSPEDSSIYLCSVGGLEETQYFGPGTRLLVL.

This clonotype has just a few counts. This chain joins TRBV7-2 and TRBJ1-4; D ambiguous. This CDR3 has 13 amino acids. Trimming stripped 5 bases from V and 11 bases from J, with 15 bases between. Per germline, CDR1 SGHTA and CDR2 FQGNSA. The CDR3: CASSPNGGRKLFF. The CDR3 bases are TGTGCCAGCAGCCCCAATGGAGGGAGGAAACTGTTTTTT.

V is TRBV10-3 and J is TRBJ2-5; D is undetermined. Per germline, CDR1 ENHRY and CDR2 SYGVKD. This CDR3 is built from 13 residues. Trimming removed 3 bases from V and 5 bases from J, with 10 bases in between. This CDR3 is CAISDNPRETQYF. CDR3 DNA: TGTGCCATCAGTGACAACCCTCGGGAGACCCAGTACTTC.

The rearrangement uses TRBV2 and TRBJ2-1; a possible D gene is TRBD1 (7 bases). V dropped 6 bases and J dropped 8 bases, with 17 bases sitting between them. Germline loops: CDR1 SNHLY, CDR2 FYNNEI. This CDR3 comprises 14 residues. The CDR3 coding sequence is TGTGCCAGCAGCGGGACTTGGGACAGCGATGAGCAGTTCTTC. This gives the protein CASSGTWDSDEQFF. Full variable domain (missing parts from reference TRBV2 and TRBJ2-1): EPEVTQTPSHQVTQMGQEVILRCVPISNHLYFYWYRQILGQKVEFLVSFYNNEISEKSEIFDDQFSVERPDGSNFTLKIRSTKLEDSAMYFCASSGTWDSDEQFFGPGTRLTVL.

With regard to this clonotype: A junction end diverges from the germline sequence, so it may reflect a read error. This sequence joins TRBV7-2 and TRBJ2-1; D gene ambiguous. This CDR3 region has 11 residues. CDR1 SGHTA and CDR2 FQGNSA come from the germline V gene. The CDR3 loop reads CAGSPQNEQFF. The DNA of the CDR3 is TGTGCCGGCAGCCCCCAGAATGAGCAGTTCTTC.

This chain joins TRBV28 and TRBJ2-7; 13 bases are a match to TRBD2. The V segment lost 3 bases and the J segment 0 bases; nucleotides outside the gene matches: 8. The germline V gene encodes CDR1 MDHEN and CDR2 SYDVKM. The CDR3 is 18 residues long. The CDR3: CASSFLTSGRPSSYEQYF. The CDR3 DNA reads TGTGCCAGCAGTTTCCTGACTAGCGGGAGGCCGAGCTCCTACGAGCAGTACTTC.

The chain recombines TRBV20-1 with TRBJ1-1; D unresolved. V was clipped by 0 bases and J by 1 base, with 12 bases between them. CDR3 length: 15 residues. Germline CDR1 reads DFQATT; CDR2 reads SNEGSKA (reference sequence). The CDR3 loop reads CSARDHRTENTEAFF. The CDR3 DNA is TGCAGTGCTAGAGACCACCGGACGGAGAACACTGAAGCTTTCTTT.